This T cell receptor beta chain is drawn from a study of T-cell memory formation after mild COVID-19. Trimming cost V 3 bases and J 6 bases; bases outside gene matches: 10. Germline-derived CDR1 and CDR2 are DFQATT and SNEGSKA (reference sequence). The CDR3 sequence is 17 residues long. In the case of this clonotype: Its cognate antigen is unknown.

Broader study findings: The finding that pre-infection memory included some responding clones suggested that cross-reactive memory joined. CD8+ contracting clones occupied EMRA, while CD4+ ones occupied mainly CM and EM. Contracting clones, day 15 to 85, had balanced CD4/CD8, and later expanders favored CD4+.

From the 5' RACE reads, TCRdb called clonotypes with MiXCR, one entry per CDR3 protein. Of hundreds of thousands of distinct CDR3 sequences in the sample, around a quarter are singletons; the top ten hold under 15%. This TCR came from an adult woman who had mild COVID-19 (a few samples of this study predate the infection). Cell type and time point are not known. Sequencing was carried out using PBMCs or a T cell subset sorted from them (not recorded which). V and J are TRBV20-1 and TRBJ2-2, with TRBD2 matching 13 bases. The CDR3 reads CSASATGLAGVPGELFF. The CDR3 nucleotides are TGCAGTGCTAGCGCGACAGGACTAGCGGGAGTACCCGGGGAGCTGTTTTTT.